Presented here are 5 T cell receptor beta chains from one specimen sequenced in a study of shared clonotypes between healthy human individuals (TCRdb year 2020). The method behind the library was the immunoSEQ multiplex PCR assay. TCRdb stores this immuneACCESS table with in-frame sequences only. Part of the clones is absent; in the studies checked, under half of the shortfall reflects unresolved V genes, and no reason is known for the rest. This sample gives 2,500,000 or so clones in total; about nine tenths of them show up just once. The biggest ten clones account for approximately 0.39% of the sample. Sequencing was done on a sample of naive CD4+ T cells from PBMCs. In the paper's terms, the cell subset or site label means: CD45RA+ positively selected. The source of these receptors is a man aged 18 to 29 in good health. Some clones in this sample may be carry-over from other donors' samples.

The chain couples TRBV10-3 to TRBJ1-2, with D unclear. Trimming removed 0 bases at V and 2 bases at J, with 7 bases between. Germline CDR1 reads ENHRY; CDR2 reads SYGVKD. This CDR3 is 14 amino acids long. CDR3 DNA sequence: TGTGCCATCAGTGAGTCGCGGAACAACTATGGCTACACCTTC. It codes for CAISESRNNYGYTF.

The CDR3 DNA reads TGTGCCAGCAGCTTGCTTTTCGCACCTCAGAGCACAGATACGCAGTATTTT. Protein sequence: CASSLLFAPQSTDTQYF. The rearrangement uses TRBV7-3 and TRBJ2-3; D is undetermined. Trimming removed 3 bases from V and 0 bases from J, with 16 bases in between. Looked up from germline, CDR1 is SGHTA and CDR2 is FQGTGA. The CDR3 covers 17 residues. The variable domain in full, completed from reference TRBV7-3 and TRBJ2-3, reads GAGVSQTPSNKVTEKGKYVELRCDPISGHTALYWYRQSLGQGPEFLIYFQGTGAADDSGLPNDRFFAVRPEGSVSTLKIQRTERGDSAVYLCASSLLFAPQSTDTQYFGPGTRLTVL.

This clone was detected a few times. The CDR3 sequence is CAISDSGQGAGYGYTF. The DNA for the CDR3 is TGTGCCATCAGTGACTCCGGACAGGGGGCGGGCTATGGCTACACCTTC. The rearrangement uses TRBV10-3 and TRBJ1-2; 11 bases fit TRBD1. CDR1 is ENHRY, CDR2 SYGVKD, per germline. Losses at the gene ends were 3 bases for V and 4 bases for J; bases not matched to a gene: 7. The CDR3 has 16 residues.

This chain links TRBV28 with TRBJ1-4; D perhaps matches TRBD1 (5 bases). Germline CDR1 is MDHEN and CDR2 is SYDVKM. The CDR3 contains 14 residues. V shed 5 bases and J shed 5 bases, with 12 bases lying between them. The CDR3 DNA reads as TGTGCCAGCAGTGCTCCCGGGGGGAATGAAAAACTGTTTTTT. Translating gives CASSAPGGNEKLFF.

The V call is TRBV7-2, the J call TRBJ2-5; TRBD2 matches 7 bases. The germline V gene has CDR1 SGHTA and CDR2 FQGNSA. This CDR3 comprises 16 residues. V lost 5 bases to trimming and J lost 2 bases; unmatched junction nucleotides: 11. The CDR3 DNA sequence: TGTGCCAGCAGCCCCACGGCGGGAGTACGGCAAGAGACCCAGTACTTC. It encodes CASSPTAGVRQETQYF. The variable domain in full, completed from reference TRBV7-2 and TRBJ2-5, reads GAGVSQSPSNKVTEKGKDVELRCDPISGHTALYWYRQSLGQGLEFLIYFQGNSAPDKSGLPSDRFSAERTGGSVSTLTIQRTQQEDSAVYLCASSPTAGVRQETQYFGPGTRLLVL.